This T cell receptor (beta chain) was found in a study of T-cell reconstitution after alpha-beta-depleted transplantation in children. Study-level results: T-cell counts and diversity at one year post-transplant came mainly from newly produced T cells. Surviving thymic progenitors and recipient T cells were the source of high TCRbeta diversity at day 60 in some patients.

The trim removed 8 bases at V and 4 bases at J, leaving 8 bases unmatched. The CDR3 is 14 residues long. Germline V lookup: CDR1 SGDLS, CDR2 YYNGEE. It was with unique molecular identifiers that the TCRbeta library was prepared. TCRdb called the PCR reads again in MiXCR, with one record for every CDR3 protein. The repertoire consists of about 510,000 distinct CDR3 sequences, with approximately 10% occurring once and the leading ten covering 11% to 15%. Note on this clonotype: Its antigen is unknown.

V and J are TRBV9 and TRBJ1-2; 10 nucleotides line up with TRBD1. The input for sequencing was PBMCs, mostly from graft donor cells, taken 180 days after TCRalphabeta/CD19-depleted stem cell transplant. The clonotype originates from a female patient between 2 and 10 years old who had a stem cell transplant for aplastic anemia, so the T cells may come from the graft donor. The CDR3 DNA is TGTGCCAGTACACGACAGGGGGCAGCCTATGGCTACACCTTC. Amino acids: CASTRQGAAYGYTF.